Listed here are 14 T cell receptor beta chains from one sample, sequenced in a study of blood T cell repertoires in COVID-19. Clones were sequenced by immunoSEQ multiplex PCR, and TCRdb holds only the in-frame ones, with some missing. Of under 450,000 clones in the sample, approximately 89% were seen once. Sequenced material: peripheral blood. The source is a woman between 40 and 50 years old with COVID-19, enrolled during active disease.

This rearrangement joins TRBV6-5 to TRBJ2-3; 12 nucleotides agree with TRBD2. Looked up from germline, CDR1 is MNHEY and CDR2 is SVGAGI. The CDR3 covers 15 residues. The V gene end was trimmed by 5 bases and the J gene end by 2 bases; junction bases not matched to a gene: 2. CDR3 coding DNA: TGTGCCAGCAGTCGGACTAGCGGGAACACAGATACGCAGTATTTT. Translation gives CASSRTSGNTDTQYF.

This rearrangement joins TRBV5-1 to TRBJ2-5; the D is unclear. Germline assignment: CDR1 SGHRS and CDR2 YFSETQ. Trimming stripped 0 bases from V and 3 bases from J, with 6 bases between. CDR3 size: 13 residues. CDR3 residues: CASSLDSKETQYF. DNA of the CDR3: TGCGCCAGCAGCTTGGACAGTAAAGAGACCCAGTACTTC.

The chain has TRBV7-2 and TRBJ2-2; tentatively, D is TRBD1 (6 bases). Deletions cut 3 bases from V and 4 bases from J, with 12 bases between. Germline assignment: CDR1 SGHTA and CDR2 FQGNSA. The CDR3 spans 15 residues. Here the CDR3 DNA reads TGTGCCAGCAGCTTGACGGACAGATCCACCGGGGAGCTGTTTTTT. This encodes CASSLTDRSTGELFF.

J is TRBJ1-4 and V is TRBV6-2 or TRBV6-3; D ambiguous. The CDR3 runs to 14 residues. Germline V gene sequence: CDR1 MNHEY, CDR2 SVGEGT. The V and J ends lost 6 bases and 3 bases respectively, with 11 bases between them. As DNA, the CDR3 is TGTGCCAGCAGCTGGGCCGAAGCTAATGAAAAACTGTTTTTT. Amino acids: CASSWAEANEKLFF.

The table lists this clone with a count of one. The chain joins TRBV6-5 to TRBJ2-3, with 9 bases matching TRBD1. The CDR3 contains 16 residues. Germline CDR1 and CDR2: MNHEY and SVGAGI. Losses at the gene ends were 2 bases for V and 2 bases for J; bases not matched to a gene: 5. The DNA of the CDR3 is TGTGCCAGCAGTTACGAAGGGACAGGGATCACAGATACGCAGTATTTT. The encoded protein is CASSYEGTGITDTQYF.

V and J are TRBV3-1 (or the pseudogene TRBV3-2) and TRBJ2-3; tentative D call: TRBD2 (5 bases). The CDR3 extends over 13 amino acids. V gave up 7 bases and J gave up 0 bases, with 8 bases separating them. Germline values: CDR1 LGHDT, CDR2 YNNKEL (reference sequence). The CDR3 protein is CASKGLSTDTQYF. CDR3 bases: TGTGCCAGCAAAGGACTGAGCACAGATACGCAGTATTTT.

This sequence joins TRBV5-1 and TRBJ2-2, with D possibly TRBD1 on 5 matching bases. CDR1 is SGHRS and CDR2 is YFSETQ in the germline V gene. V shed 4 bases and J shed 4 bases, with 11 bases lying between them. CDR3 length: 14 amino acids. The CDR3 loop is CASSPMGLTGELFF. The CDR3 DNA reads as TGCGCCAGCAGCCCCATGGGGCTCACCGGGGAGCTGTTTTTT.

The CDR3 DNA follows: TGTGCCACCAGCAGAGGTGGGGGGGTGGCTAACTATGGCTACACCTTC. Amino acid sequence: CATSRGGGVANYGYTF. The genes are TRBV15 and TRBJ1-2, with D maybe TRBD1 (5 bases). The CDR3 extends over 16 amino acids. V lost 1 base and J lost 0, with 12 bases in between. CDR1 LNHNV and CDR2 YYDKDF come from the germline V gene (reference sequence). The whole variable domain, remainder taken from reference TRBV15 and TRBJ1-2, is DAMVIQNPRYQVTQFGKPVTLSCSQTLNHNVMYWYQQKSSQAPKLLFHYYDKDFNNEADTPDNFQSRRPNTSFCFLDIRSPGLGDTAMYLCATSRGGGVANYGYTFGSGTRLTVV.

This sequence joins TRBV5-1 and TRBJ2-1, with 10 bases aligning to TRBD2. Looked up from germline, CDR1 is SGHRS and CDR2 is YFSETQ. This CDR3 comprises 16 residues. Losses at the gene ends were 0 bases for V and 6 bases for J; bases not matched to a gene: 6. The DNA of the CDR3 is TGCGCCAGCAGCTTGGCCTTGCCTAGCGGGGGCAATGAGCAGTTCTTC. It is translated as CASSLALPSGGNEQFF.

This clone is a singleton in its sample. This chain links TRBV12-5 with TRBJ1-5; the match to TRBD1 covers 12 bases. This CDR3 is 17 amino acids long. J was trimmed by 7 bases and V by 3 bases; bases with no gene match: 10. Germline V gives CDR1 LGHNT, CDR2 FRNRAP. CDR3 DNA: TGTGCTAGTGGTTTAGTGTTCGGGACAGGGGGCGGCCAGCCCCAGCATTTT. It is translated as CASGLVFGTGGGQPQHF.

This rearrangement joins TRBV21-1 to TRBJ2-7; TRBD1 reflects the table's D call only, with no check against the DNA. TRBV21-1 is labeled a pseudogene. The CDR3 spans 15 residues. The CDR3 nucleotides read TGTGCCAGCAGCACAGACAGGGGGCGCAACTACGAGCAGTACTTC. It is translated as CASSTDRGRNYEQYF.

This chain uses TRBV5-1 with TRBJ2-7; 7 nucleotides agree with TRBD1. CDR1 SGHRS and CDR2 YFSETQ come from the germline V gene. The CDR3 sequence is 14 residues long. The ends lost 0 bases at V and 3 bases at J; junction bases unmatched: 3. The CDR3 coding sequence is TGCGCCAGCAGCTTGGAGGGACAGAGCTACGAGCAGTACTTC. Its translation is CASSLEGQSYEQYF.

The CDR3 protein is CASSLTWNNSPLHF. CDR3 bases: TGTGCCAGCAGTCTGACATGGAATAATTCACCCCTCCACTTT. The V and J genes are TRBV27 and TRBJ1-6; D gene unclear. Between the trimmed V and J ends, which lost 5 bases and 5 bases, there was a span of 10 bases. The CDR3 extends over 14 amino acids. Germline assignment: CDR1 MNHEY and CDR2 SMNVEV (reference sequence).

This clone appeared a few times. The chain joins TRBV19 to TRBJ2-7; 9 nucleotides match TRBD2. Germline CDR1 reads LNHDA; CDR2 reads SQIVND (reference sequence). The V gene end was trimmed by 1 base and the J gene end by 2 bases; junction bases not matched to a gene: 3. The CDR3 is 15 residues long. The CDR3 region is CASSIGLAGTYEQYF. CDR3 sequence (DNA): TGTGCCAGTAGTATAGGTCTAGCGGGAACCTACGAGCAGTACTTC. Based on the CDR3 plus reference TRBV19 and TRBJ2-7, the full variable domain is DGGITQSPKYLFRKEGQNVTLSCEQNLNHDAMYWYRQDPGQGLRLIYYSQIVNDFQKGDIAEGYSVSREKKESFPLTVTSAQKNPTAFYLCASSIGLAGTYEQYFGPGTRLTVT.